This TCR beta chain originates from a study of OX40 agonist ivuxolimab in advanced cancers. Germline assignment: CDR1 SGHAT and CDR2 FQNNGV. Trimming removed 5 bases from V and 7 bases from J; junction bases left unmatched: 2. The CDR3 runs 14 residues. Sequencing used immunoSEQ multiplex PCR; TCRdb keeps in-frame clones, though not all of them. The profile shows tens of thousands of clones, roughly 88% of them singletons. This TCR was recovered from an adult with an advanced solid tumor such as melanoma, head and neck, liver or kidney cancer. V is TRBV11-2 and J is TRBJ2-1; 13 nucleotides line up with TRBD2. The sample was CD4+ or CD8+ T cells sorted from blood, taken in a trial of the OX40 agonist ivuxolimab. CDR3 nucleotides: TGTGCCAGCAGCATGGGACTAGCGGGAAATGAGCAGTTCTTC. This gives the protein CASSMGLAGNEQFF.